This T cell receptor (beta chain) was documented in a study of T cell repertoires in cytomegalovirus infection. Study overall: Public TCR beta signature analysis indicated the presence of both CMV infection and matching HLA type. General study results and limits: What dominated the ex vivo response were HLA-C-restricted CMV-specific TCR beta clonotypes.

The V gene's germline CDR1 is LNHDA and CDR2 SQIVND (reference sequence). V dropped 7 bases and J dropped 1; count of bases not matched to a gene: 6. The CDR3 sequence is 15 residues long. In TCRdb, the reads were re-called with MiXCR into one record per CDR3 protein. The table records about 740,000 distinct CDR3 sequences, less than 40% of them present only once. In regard to this clonotype: Its antigen is unidentified.

This receptor was taken from a human donor in good health (CMV status not recorded). Some clones in this sample may be carry-over from other donors' samples. V gene TRBV19 combines with J gene TRBJ1-1, with TRBD1 matching 10 bases. Material for sequencing was PBMCs. The CDR3 nucleotides read TGTGCCAGTATTCGACAGGGGGCTACGAACACTGAAGCTTTCTTT. Translated, it gives CASIRQGATNTEAFF.